The T cell receptor (beta chain) under discussion was sequenced for a study of Ad26.COV2.S vaccination and SARS-CoV-2 variants. Study information: Donor got 5x10^10 or 1x10^11 viral particles of Ad26.COV2.S. Study observations and caveats: Breadth, reportedly substantial, characterized the spike-specific CD8+ and CD4+ T cell responses after vaccination.

The method was immunoSEQ multiplex PCR; TCRdb's version includes in-frame clones alone and lacks a portion of them. The sample lists fewer than 800,000 clones, roughly 90% occurring once. This CDR3 has 12 residues. Per the germline V gene, CDR1 is ENHRY and CDR2 is SYGVKD. The ends were cut back, 8 bases at V and 5 bases at J, with 12 bases in the middle. Treatment: 15 to 20 received Ad26.COV2.S at low or high dose, single or two shots; 5 received placebo; per-sample allocation not given. Day 63 following the first vaccine or placebo injection was when the samples were taken. A note on this clone: Antigen unknown.

The sequenced sample was peripheral blood, obtained in a trial of Ad26.COV2.S vaccine versus placebo. The rearrangement joins TRBV10-3 to TRBJ2-5; D not certain. The receptor was isolated from a person between 18 and 60 years old who received the Ad26.COV2.S COVID-19 vaccine or a placebo. CDR3 in amino acids: CAISAREETQYF. The CDR3 DNA follows: TGTGCCATCTCGGCTAGAGAGGAGACCCAGTACTTC.